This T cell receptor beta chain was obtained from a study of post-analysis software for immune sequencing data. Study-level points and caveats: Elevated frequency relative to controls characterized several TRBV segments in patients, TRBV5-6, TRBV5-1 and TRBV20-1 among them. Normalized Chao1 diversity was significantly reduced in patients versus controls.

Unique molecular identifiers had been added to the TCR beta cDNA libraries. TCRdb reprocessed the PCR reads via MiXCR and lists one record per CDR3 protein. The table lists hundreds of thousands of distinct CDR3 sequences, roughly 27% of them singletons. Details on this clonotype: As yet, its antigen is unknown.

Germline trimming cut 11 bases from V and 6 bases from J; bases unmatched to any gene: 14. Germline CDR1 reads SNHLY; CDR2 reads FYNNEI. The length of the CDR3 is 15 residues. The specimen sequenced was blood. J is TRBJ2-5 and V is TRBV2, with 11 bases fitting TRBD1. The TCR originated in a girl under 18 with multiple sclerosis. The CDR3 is CASTGGQGELKTQYF. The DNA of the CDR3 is TGTGCCTCAACCGGGGGACAGGGGGAGTTGAAGACCCAGTACTTC.